This TCR beta chain is drawn from a study of T cell responses to AZD1222 COVID-19 vaccine. General study results and limits: None of the repertoires were sampled until the peak T cell response had passed. Spike-specific TCR depth and breadth grew after two AZD1222 doses. Donors were chiefly white British, with a greater number of females, and clonal diversity was perhaps underestimated. Dominant CD4 TCR responses targeted spike regions 160-218 and 743-854.

Notes on this clone: Its specificity is unknown.

This CDR3 contains 14 residues. CDR1 is SGHRS, CDR2 YFSETQ, per germline. V was pared by 4 bases and J by 7 bases, with 12 bases between. TCRdb keeps only in-frame clones here, not all; method: immunoSEQ multiplex PCR. The table has roughly 85,000 clones, around 90% seen once; the top ten hold 4% to 5.5%. This TCR came from an adult in good health. Sequencing used peripheral blood, obtained on day 0 of MenACWY control vaccination. The chain recombines TRBV5-1 with TRBJ1-6, with D unresolved. CDR3 DNA sequence: TGCGCCAGCAGCCGGGGAGGGCCCAATTCACCCCTCCACTTT. Translating it yields CASSRGGPNSPLHF. The whole variable domain, remainder taken from reference TRBV5-1 and TRBJ1-6, is KAGVTQTPRYLIKTRGQQVTLSCSPISGHRSVSWYQQTPGQGLQFLFEYFSETQRNKGNFPGRFSGRQFSNSRSEMNVSTLELGDSALYLCASSRGGPNSPLHFGNGTRLTVT.